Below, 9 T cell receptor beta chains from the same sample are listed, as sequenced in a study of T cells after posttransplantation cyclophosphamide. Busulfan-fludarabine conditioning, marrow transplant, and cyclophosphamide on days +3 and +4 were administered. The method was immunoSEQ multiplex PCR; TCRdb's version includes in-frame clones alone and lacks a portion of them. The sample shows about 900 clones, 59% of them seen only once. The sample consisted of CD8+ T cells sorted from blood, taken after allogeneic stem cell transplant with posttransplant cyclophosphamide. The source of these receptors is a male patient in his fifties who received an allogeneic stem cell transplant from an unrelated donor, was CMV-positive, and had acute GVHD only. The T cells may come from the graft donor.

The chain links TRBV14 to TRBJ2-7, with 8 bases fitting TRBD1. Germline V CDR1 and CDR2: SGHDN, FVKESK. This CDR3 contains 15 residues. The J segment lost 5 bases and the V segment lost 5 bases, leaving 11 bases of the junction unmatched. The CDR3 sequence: CASSLDGTGHNEQYF. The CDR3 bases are TGTGCCAGCAGCTTAGACGGGACAGGCCATAACGAGCAGTACTTC.

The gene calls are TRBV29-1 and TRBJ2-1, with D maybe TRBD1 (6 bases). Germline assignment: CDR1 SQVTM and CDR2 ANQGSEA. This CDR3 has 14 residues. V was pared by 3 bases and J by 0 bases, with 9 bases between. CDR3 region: CSVEGRGSYNEQFF. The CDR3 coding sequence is TGCAGCGTTGAGGGCAGGGGCTCCTACAATGAGCAGTTCTTC.

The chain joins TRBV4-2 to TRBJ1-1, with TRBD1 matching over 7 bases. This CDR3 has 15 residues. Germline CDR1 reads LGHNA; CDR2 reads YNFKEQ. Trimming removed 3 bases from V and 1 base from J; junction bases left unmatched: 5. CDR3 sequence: CASSQRTGENTEAFF. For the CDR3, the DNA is TGTGCCAGCAGCCAGAGGACAGGCGAGAACACTGAAGCTTTCTTT.

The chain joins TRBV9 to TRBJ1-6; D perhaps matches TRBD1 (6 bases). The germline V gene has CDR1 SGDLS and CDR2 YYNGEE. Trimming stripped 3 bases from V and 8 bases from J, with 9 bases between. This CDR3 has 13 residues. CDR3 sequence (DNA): TGTGCCAGCAGCGAGGGGGGGGATTCACCCCTCCACTTT. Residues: CASSEGGDSPLHF.

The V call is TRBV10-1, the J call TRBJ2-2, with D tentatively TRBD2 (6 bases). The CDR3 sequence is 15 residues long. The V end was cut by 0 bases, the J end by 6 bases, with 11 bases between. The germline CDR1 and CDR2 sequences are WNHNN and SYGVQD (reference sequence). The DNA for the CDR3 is TGCGCCAGCAGTGAGTCGAGGGAGGTGGCCGGGGAGCTGTTTTTT. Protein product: CASSESREVAGELFF.

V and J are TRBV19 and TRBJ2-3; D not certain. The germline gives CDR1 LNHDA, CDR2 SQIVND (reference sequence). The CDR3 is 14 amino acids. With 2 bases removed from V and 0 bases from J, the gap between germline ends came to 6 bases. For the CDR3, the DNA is TGTGCCAGTAGTATAATGGCCAGCACAGATACGCAGTATTTT. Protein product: CASSIMASTDTQYF.

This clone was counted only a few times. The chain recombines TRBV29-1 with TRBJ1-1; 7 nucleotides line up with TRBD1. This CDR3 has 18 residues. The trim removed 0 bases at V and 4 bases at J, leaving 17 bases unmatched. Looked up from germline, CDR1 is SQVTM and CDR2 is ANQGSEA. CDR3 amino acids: CSVEDWAITGTAGTEAFF. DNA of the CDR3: TGCAGCGTTGAAGATTGGGCTATAACCGGGACAGCGGGCACTGAAGCTTTCTTT.

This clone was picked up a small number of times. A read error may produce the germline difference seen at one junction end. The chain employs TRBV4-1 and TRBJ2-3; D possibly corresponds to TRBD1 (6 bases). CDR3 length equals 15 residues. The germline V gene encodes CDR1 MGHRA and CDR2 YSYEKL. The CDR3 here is CASSLGQGHPDTQYF. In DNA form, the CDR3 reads TGTGCCAGCAGCTTAGGGCAGGGACATCCAGATACGCAGTATTTT.

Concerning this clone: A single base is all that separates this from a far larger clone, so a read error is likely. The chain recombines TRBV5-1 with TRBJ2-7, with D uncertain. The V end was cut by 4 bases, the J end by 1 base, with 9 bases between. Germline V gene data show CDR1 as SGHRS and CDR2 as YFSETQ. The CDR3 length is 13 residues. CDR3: CASSPSVSYEQYF. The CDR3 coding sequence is TGCGCCAGCAGCCCGTCAGTGTCCTACGAGCAGTACTTC.